This section outlines one T cell receptor (beta chain) sequence together with its context. The donors were members of the validation cohort comprising approximately 120 subjects, separate from the roughly 670-subject first cohort. V gave up 7 bases and J gave up 0 bases, with 18 bases separating them. The CDR3 loop spans 16 amino acids. CDR1 is SGHRS, CDR2 YFSETQ, per germline. These data originate in a study of cytomegalovirus exposure and HLA in healthy donors. Here immunoSEQ multiplex PCR was the method, and the copy in TCRdb shows in-frame clones only, minus some. The data show 200,000 to 250,000 clones, around 78% seen once.

This receptor was taken from a young woman in good health and CMV-seronegative. Material: PBMCs. The genes are TRBV5-1 and TRBJ2-3, with D unresolved. The CDR3 here is CASSPQPTHSTDTQYF. The CDR3 coding sequence is TGCGCCAGCTCCCCCCAACCAACCCATAGCACAGATACGCAGTATTTT.